This TCR beta chain is drawn from a study of T cell responses to AZD1222 COVID-19 vaccine. Whole-study results and caveats: Baseline testing showed seropositivity in only 5 or 6 AZD1222 recipients. Across spike, vaccine-associated CD4 TCRs were found, dominant at 160-218 and 743-854. Elevations in Spike-specific TCR breadth and depth followed administration of two AZD1222 doses. Donor demographics were predominantly white British with a female majority; clonal diversity may be underestimated.

Clones were sequenced by immunoSEQ multiplex PCR, and TCRdb holds only the in-frame ones, with some missing. The table shows over 100,000 clones, with around 93% occurring only once. In the case of this clone: The antigen is not known.

V lost 0 bases to trimming and J lost 1 base, with 7 bases between them. The CDR3 sequence is 14 residues long. In germline, CDR1 is SGHNT, CDR2 YYREEE (reference sequence). V usage is TRBV5-4 and J usage is TRBJ1-2; D gene ambiguous. The source of this sequence is an adult in good health. The material was peripheral blood, obtained on day 0 of AZD1222 vaccination. In DNA form, the CDR3 reads TGTGCCAGCAGCTTGGACAGCTTTAACTATGGCTACACCTTC. Amino acids: CASSLDSFNYGYTF. Looking up the rest from reference TRBV5-4 and TRBJ1-2 gives the full variable domain: ETGVTQSPTHLIKTRGQQVTLRCSSQSGHNTVSWYQQALGQGPQFIFQYYREEENGRGNFPPRFSGLQFPNYSSELNVNALELDDSALYLCASSLDSFNYGYTFGSGTRLTVV.